Presented here are 26 T cell receptor beta chains from one specimen sequenced in a study of neurological immune-mediated disorders. TCRdb reprocessed the 5' RACE reads with MiXCR, giving one entry per CDR3 protein. The sample has roughly 67,000 distinct CDR3 sequences; approximately 4.1% are singletons. Source material: PBMCs. Source of these receptors: a man in his fifties with multiple sclerosis.

This clonotype was seen ten or more times. The chain has TRBV7-9 and TRBJ1-4; TRBD1 is a possible D gene (6 bases). The CDR3 runs 16 residues. From germline, CDR1 is SEHNR and CDR2 FQNEAQ (reference sequence). V was cut by 5 bases and J by 7 bases, with 20 bases left in between. The CDR3 here is CASSPPSGARSEKLFF. The CDR3 DNA reads as TGTGCCAGCAGCCCCCCGTCGGGGGCGAGGAGTGAAAAACTGTTTTTT.

In its sample, this clonotype was seen many times. The chain couples TRBV3-1 to TRBJ1-3; D gene ambiguous. V lost 3 bases and J 2 bases, leaving 8 bases between the germline ends. The CDR3 consists of 14 residues. The germline V gene has CDR1 LGHDT and CDR2 YNNKEL (reference sequence). CDR3 sequence (DNA): TGTGCCAGCAGCCACTTAACGGCTGGAAACACCATATATTTT. This codes for CASSHLTAGNTIYF.

This clonotype was observed at least ten times. The chain has TRBV6-5 and TRBJ1-1, with D unclear. The germline V gene has CDR1 MNHEY and CDR2 SVGAGI. V gave up 0 bases and J gave up 4 bases, with 9 bases separating them. The CDR3 is 14 amino acids. The CDR3 DNA is TGTGCCAGCAGTTACTCTGGGGAGTCCACTGAAGCTTTCTTT. Amino acids: CASSYSGESTEAFF.

This clonotype showed up many times. V and J are TRBV7-6 and TRBJ1-6; TRBD1 might be the D (5 bases). V lost 4 bases and J 4 bases, leaving 14 bases between the germline ends. CDR1 and CDR2 from the germline V gene are SGHVS and FNYEAQ. The length of the CDR3 is 16 residues. CDR3 protein: CASSSTGGGYNSPLHF. In nucleotides, the CDR3 is TGTGCCAGCAGCTCAACCGGGGGAGGATATAATTCACCCCTCCACTTT.

Ten or more counts support this clonotype. The V gene is TRBV10-2, the J gene TRBJ1-5; the D is unclear. The V end was cut by 8 bases, the J end by 3 bases, with 5 bases between. The CDR3 runs 11 residues. Looked up from germline, CDR1 is WSHSY and CDR2 is SAAADI. This chain's CDR3 is CASRPNQPQHF. The DNA of the CDR3 is TGCGCCAGCCGTCCCAATCAGCCCCAGCATTTT.

Remarks on this clonotype: Given a much more abundant clone one base away, this may be a read error. The chain couples TRBV30 to TRBJ1-2; perhaps TRBD1 as D (5 bases). The germline gives CDR1 GTSNPN, CDR2 SVGIG (reference sequence). This CDR3 comprises 14 residues. V lost 5 bases and J 6 bases, leaving 19 bases between the germline ends. For the CDR3, the DNA is TGTGCCTGGTTGTACAGGCAAAGGGATCATGGCTACACCTTC. Its protein product is CAWLYRQRDHGYTF.

This clonotype was detected ten times or more. J is TRBJ2-5 and V is TRBV5-1; D may correspond to TRBD1 or TRBD2 (6 bases each). Deletions cut 4 bases from V and 3 bases from J, with 16 bases between. Germline CDR1 SGHRS, CDR2 YFSETQ. The CDR3 covers 15 residues. As DNA, the CDR3 is TGCGCCAGCAGCACCACAAGAAGGGGGGAAGAGACCCAGTACTTC. This codes for CASSTTRRGEETQYF.

The chain has TRBV5-1 and TRBJ1-1; D remains unclear. Germline lookup yields CDR1 SGHRS and CDR2 YFSETQ. The ends were cut back, 0 bases at V and 1 base at J, with 7 bases in the middle. CDR3 size: 14 residues. The CDR3 coding sequence is TGCGCCAGCAGCTTGGCCGGGCCGAACACTGAAGCTTTCTTT. It specifies CASSLAGPNTEAFF.

This clonotype showed up many times. V usage is TRBV6-1 and J usage is TRBJ1-1, with D unclear. Germline CDR1 and CDR2: MNHNS and SASEGT. V lost 7 bases and J 2 bases, leaving 5 bases between the germline ends. This CDR3 has 11 residues. CDR3 in amino acids: CASKPNTEAFF. The DNA of the CDR3 is TGTGCCAGCAAACCAAACACTGAAGCTTTCTTT.

Many counts were recorded for this clonotype. This sequence joins TRBV19 and TRBJ1-1; 7 bases fit TRBD1. CDR3 length: 14 amino acids. Germline-derived CDR1 and CDR2 are LNHDA and SQIVND (reference sequence). J gave up 1 base and V 6 bases, and 5 bases lay outside the gene matches. In nucleotides, the CDR3 is TGTGCCAGTAGCACCGGGACAGCGAACACTGAAGCTTTCTTT. Protein product: CASSTGTANTEAFF.

This clonotype was counted ten times or more. This rearrangement joins TRBV12-3 or TRBV12-4 to TRBJ2-1, with 7 bases fitting TRBD2. The J segment lost 8 bases and the V segment lost 6 bases, leaving 1 base of the junction unmatched. The CDR3 covers 11 residues. The CDR3 here is CASSRGDEQFF. The CDR3 nucleotides read TGTGCCAGCAGCCGGGGGGATGAGCAGTTCTTC.

This clonotype was picked up many times. This chain uses TRBV9 with TRBJ1-6; 8 bases agree with TRBD1. The CDR3 covers 18 residues. In germline, CDR1 is SGDLS, CDR2 YYNGEE. J was trimmed by 0 bases and V by 6 bases; bases with no gene match: 11. CDR3 loop: CASTSGGAGSSYNSPLHF. CDR3 nucleotide sequence: TGTGCCAGCACCTCAGGGGGCGCTGGGAGCTCCTATAATTCACCCCTCCACTTT. Full variable domain (remainder filled in from reference TRBV9 and TRBJ1-6): DSGVTQTPKHLITATGQRVTLRCSPRSGDLSVYWYQQSLDQGLQFLIQYYNGEERAKGNILERFSAQQFPDLHSELNLSSLELGDSALYFCASTSGGAGSSYNSPLHFGNGTRLTVT.

This clonotype was seen repeatedly, ten times or more. The chain uses TRBV7-9 and TRBJ1-2, with unresolved D. The germline gives CDR1 SEHNR, CDR2 FQNEAQ (reference sequence). The CDR3 sequence is 14 residues long. Trimming stripped 6 bases from V and 6 bases from J, with 17 bases between. The CDR3 DNA reads as TGTGCCAGCAGTCAAGACATATACAGACATGGCTACACCTTC. This encodes CASSQDIYRHGYTF.

This clonotype was observed at least ten times. The CDR3 loop is CASSFSGAQTEQYF. The CDR3 bases are TGTGCCAGCAGCTTTAGTGGGGCCCAGACAGAGCAGTACTTC. The genes are TRBV7-2 and TRBJ2-7; D may be TRBD1 (5 bases). The CDR3 runs to 14 residues. From germline, CDR1 is SGHTA and CDR2 FQGNSA. V was cut by 3 bases and J by 7 bases, with 16 bases left in between.

This clonotype was seen at least ten times. This rearrangement joins TRBV6-5 to TRBJ2-1, with a tentative D call TRBD1 (6 bases). The CDR3 has 17 residues. Trimming cost V 7 bases and J 0 bases, with 19 bases left between them. The germline gives CDR1 MNHEY, CDR2 SVGAGI. The CDR3 loop is CASNAGGWDTSYNEQFF. CDR3 DNA: TGTGCCAGCAACGCCGGTGGGTGGGACACCTCCTACAATGAGCAGTTCTTC.

This clonotype was counted many times. The V and J genes are TRBV20-1 and TRBJ2-3, with 8 bases that match TRBD2. CDR3 size: 14 residues. The trim removed 2 bases at V and 3 bases at J, leaving 4 bases unmatched. CDR1 and CDR2 from the germline V gene are DFQATT and SNEGSKA (reference sequence). CDR3 sequence: CSARYGGGTDTQYF. The CDR3 bases are TGCAGTGCTAGATACGGCGGGGGGACAGATACGCAGTATTTT.

This clonotype was detected ten times or more. J is TRBJ2-1 and V is TRBV20-1; 7 nucleotides match TRBD2. The CDR3 sequence is 14 residues long. Germline CDR1 is DFQATT and CDR2 is SNEGSKA (reference sequence). Trimming took 5 bases from V and 4 from J; bases not matched to a gene: 8. CDR3 in amino acids: CSADYGTTYNEQFF. The CDR3 bases are TGCAGTGCTGATTACGGGACTACATACAATGAGCAGTTCTTC.

In its sample, this clonotype was seen many times. The chain has TRBV20-1 and TRBJ2-3; the match to TRBD2 covers 8 bases. Germline trimming cut 3 bases from V and 0 bases from J; bases unmatched to any gene: 5. CDR1 is DFQATT, CDR2 SNEGSKA, per germline (reference sequence). The CDR3 totals 15 residues. This CDR3 reads CSARGRGVSTDTQYF. CDR3 DNA: TGCAGTGCTAGGGGGCGGGGGGTAAGCACAGATACGCAGTATTTT.

This chain links TRBV7-9 with TRBJ2-5; perhaps TRBD2 as D (6 bases). Germline V CDR1 and CDR2: SEHNR, FQNEAQ (reference sequence). This CDR3 has 16 amino acids. Trimming shortened V by 5 bases and J by 5 bases, and 21 bases separated the two germline ends. The CDR3 DNA sequence: TGTGCCAGCAGCCCGGACGGGGGTTTGGGCGCGGAGACCCAGTACTTC. As protein: CASSPDGGLGAETQYF.

This clonotype appeared many times. The chain links TRBV5-1 to TRBJ2-7, with TRBD1 as a possible D gene (5 bases). Germline V gene data show CDR1 as SGHRS and CDR2 as YFSETQ. This CDR3 contains 15 residues. V was trimmed by 0 bases and J by 3 bases, leaving 13 bases between them. CDR3 DNA sequence: TGCGCCAGCAGCTTGGGTGGCCAGGGCTACTACGAGCAGTACTTC. It translates to CASSLGGQGYYEQYF.

This clonotype was observed at least ten times. The rearrangement uses TRBV7-2 and TRBJ2-2; 10 bases fit TRBD1. Germline trimming cut 7 bases from V and 9 bases from J; bases unmatched to any gene: 8. The germline V gene encodes CDR1 SGHTA and CDR2 FQGNSA. This CDR3 comprises 14 residues. The CDR3 nucleotides read TGTGCCAGCACCACGACAGGGGGCATCAGGGAGCTGTTTTTT. It yields the protein CASTTTGGIRELFF.

This clonotype was seen many times. The chain joins TRBV10-3 to TRBJ2-1; TRBD2 matches at 9 bases. Per the germline V gene, CDR1 is ENHRY and CDR2 is SYGVKD. The CDR3 has 13 residues. After removal of 6 bases from V and 10 bases from J, the junction contained 7 bases not matched to a gene. CDR3 in DNA: TGTGCCATCAGCGGCGGGGGGGCTCGAGAGCAGTTCTTC. Encoded protein: CAISGGGAREQFF.

This clonotype turned up a few times. The chain employs TRBV19 and TRBJ1-1; no clear D. This CDR3 spans 13 amino acids. Trimming removed 0 bases at V and 5 bases at J, with 7 bases between. In germline, CDR1 is LNHDA, CDR2 SQIVND (reference sequence). CDR3 coding DNA: TGTGCCAGTAGTATAGAAAAAAGTACTGAAGCTTTCTTT. Translating gives CASSIEKSTEAFF. Drawing the rest from reference TRBV19 and TRBJ1-1, the complete variable domain is DGGITQSPKYLFRKEGQNVTLSCEQNLNHDAMYWYRQDPGQGLRLIYYSQIVNDFQKGDIAEGYSVSREKKESFPLTVTSAQKNPTAFYLCASSIEKSTEAFFGQGTRLTVV.

This clonotype was seen ten or more times. V gene TRBV5-1 combines with J gene TRBJ2-7; 9 bases match TRBD1. CDR1 is SGHRS and CDR2 is YFSETQ in the germline V gene. The CDR3 length is 13 residues. V was clipped by 3 bases and J by 3 bases; unmatched bases: 1. In nucleotides, the CDR3 is TGCGCCAGCAGCTCGGGACAGGGCTACGAGCAGTACTTC. It translates to CASSSGQGYEQYF.

In this sample, this clonotype turned up many times. The J gene is TRBJ1-1, the V gene TRBV5-1; 8 bases fit TRBD1. Unmatched junction bases numbered 7, after V lost 0 bases and J lost 3 bases. Germline CDR1 SGHRS, CDR2 YFSETQ. The CDR3 contains 16 residues. In DNA, the CDR3 is TGCGCCAGCAGCTTGGGCAGGGGGCTCGGCGACACTGAAGCTTTCTTT. Amino acid sequence: CASSLGRGLGDTEAFF.

This clonotype was seen many times. The chain has TRBV5-1 and TRBJ2-5; tentatively, D is TRBD1 or TRBD2 (5 bases each). This CDR3 is built from 15 residues. CDR1 and CDR2 from the germline V gene are SGHRS and YFSETQ. Trimming removed 4 bases at V and 5 bases at J, with 18 bases between. CDR3 sequence (DNA): TGCGCCAGCAGCCTGGGGACCGCACTGGGGGAGACCCAGTACTTC. This codes for CASSLGTALGETQYF.